A selection of T cell receptor beta chains follows, all from one sample in a study of T cells in localized non-small cell lung cancer. Measured with immunoSEQ multiplex PCR; TCRdb has only the in-frame clones, and not every one. The sample shows approximately 640 clones, around a fifth of them seen only once. The sample consisted of lung tumor tissue, taken before any cancer treatment. These receptors originate from a female donor older than 55 with stage I squamous cell lung carcinoma. CDR3s include the opening cysteine and the closing phenylalanine or tryptophan. The D gene is left open where the match is weak. The size entry is marked missing in some rows and otherwise reads once, few, many or a size class.

v_gene	len	abundance	d_gene	j_gene	CDR3nt	CDR3aa
TRBV11-3	14	medium-sized	TRBD1	TRBJ1-1	TGTGCCAGCAGCTTACAGGGGGCCAGGACTGAAGCTTTCTTT	CASSLQGARTEAFF
TRBV9	13	.	.	TRBJ1-3	TGTGCCAGCAGTGGGGGGCCTGGAAACACCATATATTTT	CASSGGPGNTIYF
TRBV6-8	13	.	TRBD1	TRBJ1-1	TGTGCCAGCAGTACGGACAGGGTCACTGAAGCTTTCTTT	CASSTDRVTEAFF
TRBV6-8	14	.	TRBD1	TRBJ1-1	TGTGCCAGCACCCCGACAGGGCTGAACACTGAAGCTTTCTTT	CASTPTGLNTEAFF
TRBV10-2	14	.	TRBD2	TRBJ2-5	TGCGCCAGCAGAGACTCGGGGGGCCAAGAGACCCAGTACTTC	CASRDSGGQETQYF
TRBV29-1	12	few	.	TRBJ2-7	TGCAGCGTTGAGTTGGATTTCCGGGAGCAGTACTTC	CSVELDFREQYF
TRBV2	12	.	.	TRBJ1-1	TGTGCCAGCAGTCTTCGACAGCTTGAAGCTTTCTTT	CASSLRQLEAFF
TRBV9	16	few	TRBD1	TRBJ2-5	TGTGCCAGCAGCGTAGAACAGGGGGCGGGTGAAGAGACCCAGTACTTC	CASSVEQGAGEETQYF
TRBV2	14	.	.	TRBJ1-4	TGTGCCAGCAGCGCCCGTACAACTAATGAAAAACTGTTTTTT	CASSARTTNEKLFF
TRBV19	16	.	.	TRBJ1-5	TGTGCCAGTAGTTTAACGGGAACCTATAGCAATCAGCCCCAGCATTTT	CASSLTGTYSNQPQHF
TRBV28	15	.	.	TRBJ2-5	TGTGCCAGCAGTTCAGGTTGGGGGAACCAAGAGACCCAGTACTTC	CASSSGWGNQETQYF
TRBV6-8	14	few	.	TRBJ2-7	TGTGCCAGCAAGGAGAGGCCCCAGATCTACGAGCAGTACTTC	CASKERPQIYEQYF
TRBV14	17	.	TRBD2	TRBJ2-3	TGTGCCAGCAGCCCCGGGACTAGCGGGAGGAGAACAGATACGCAGTATTTT	CASSPGTSGRRTDTQYF
TRBV14	13	.	.	TRBJ1-3	TGTGCCAGCAGCCAAGACAGGGGAAACACCATATATTTT	CASSQDRGNTIYF
TRBV15	16	.	.	TRBJ1-3	TGTGCCACCAGCAGAGCAGGGGCTGCAACCGGAAACACCATATATTTT	CATSRAGAATGNTIYF
TRBV11-3	16	medium-sized	TRBD1	TRBJ2-6	TGTGCCAGCAGCCCACAAGGGGGCACTGGGGCCAACGTCCTGACTTTC	CASSPQGGTGANVLTF
TRBV9	14	few	.	TRBJ1-2	TGTGCCAGCAGCGTAGACAGGGAAGTTCATGGCTACACCTTC	CASSVDREVHGYTF
TRBV6-8	14	few	.	TRBJ2-5	TGTGCCAGCAGGCCCGGGTGGGGACCAGAGACCCAGTACTTC	CASRPGWGPETQYF
TRBV19	14	few	.	TRBJ1-2	TGTGCCAGTAGTTTAGTACAGGGTTACTATGGCTACACCTTC	CASSLVQGYYGYTF
TRBV29-1	13	.	.	TRBJ2-3	TGCAGCGTTGAGAGGGAAGACATAGATACGCAGTATTTT	CSVEREDIDTQYF
TRBV9	14	.	.	TRBJ1-1	TGTGCCAGCAGTGGCGGACTGTCCAACACTGAAGCTTTCTTT	CASSGGLSNTEAFF
TRBV2	12	.	TRBD1	TRBJ2-5	TGTGCCAGCAACCGACAGGGGGAGACCCAGTACTTC	CASNRQGETQYF
TRBV25-1	13	few	.	TRBJ1-6	TGTGCCAGCAGTGAGGAGGGAAGTTCACCCCTCCACTTT	CASSEEGSSPLHF
TRBV6-8	12	.	TRBD1	TRBJ2-7	TGTGCCAGCAGTCCCACAGGGGACGAGCAGTACTTC	CASSPTGDEQYF
TRBV7-2	13	few	.	TRBJ1-2	TGTGCCAGCAGCTTAGCGGACGGCTATGGCTACACCTTC	CASSLADGYGYTF
TRBV11-3	16	few	.	TRBJ2-1	TGTGCCAGCAGCTTAGGGGTCTCAAGCTCCTACAATGAGCAGTTCTTC	CASSLGVSSSYNEQFF
TRBV18	17	.	.	TRBJ1-4	TGTGCCAGCTCACCAACCTCCGGGGGCAAGGGGATTGAAAAACTGTTTTTT	CASSPTSGGKGIEKLFF
TRBV29-1	12	few	.	TRBJ2-5	TGCAGCGTTGGGGATGGGCAAGAGACCCAGTACTTC	CSVGDGQETQYF
TRBV2	16	.	.	TRBJ2-5	TGTGCCAGCAGTGAAGTGGCTTGGGCCCAGCGGGAGACCCAGTACTTC	CASSEVAWAQRETQYF
TRBV12-5	19	few	.	TRBJ2-1	TGTGCTAGTGGTCCGGGGGGCGGACGGATGCTGAGGTCCTACAATGAGCAGTTCTTC	CASGPGGGRMLRSYNEQFF
TRBV18	15	few	.	TRBJ2-2	TGTGCCAGCTCACCACCTATAGGAGGCACCGGGGAGCTGTTTTTT	CASSPPIGGTGELFF
TRBV5-1	14	once	.	TRBJ1-1	TGCGCCAGCAGCTCTTGGGGTGAGGACACTGAAGCTTTCTTT	CASSSWGEDTEAFF
TRBV29-1	12	few	.	TRBJ1-1	TGCAGCGTAGTCGATTCTTGGGCGGGAGCTTTCTTT	CSVVDSWAGAFF
TRBV19	14	.	.	TRBJ2-2	TGTGCCAGTAGTAGCGGGGTTAGGGCCGGGGAGCTGTTTTTT	CASSSGVRAGELFF
TRBV25-1	16	few	.	TRBJ2-5	TGTGCCAGCAGTGAATGGCAGAATTTAAGAGCGGAGACCCAGTACTTC	CASSEWQNLRAETQYF
TRBV6-8	15	few	.	TRBJ1-5	TGTGCCAGCAGTCCACAAACAGGTACCAATCAGCCCCAGCATTTT	CASSPQTGTNQPQHF
TRBV14	16	.	.	TRBJ1-1	TGTGCCAGCAGCCCTTTCGGAGCCCAGGGGAACACTGAAGCTTTCTTT	CASSPFGAQGNTEAFF
TRBV9	13	.	TRBD2	TRBJ2-2	TGTGCCAGCAGTGGGACTAGCGTCGGGGAGCTGTTTTTT	CASSGTSVGELFF
TRBV15	16	.	TRBD2	TRBJ2-5	TGTGCCACCAGCTTCGGACTAGCGGGAGCTGGAGAGACCCAGTACTTC	CATSFGLAGAGETQYF
TRBV15	17	.	TRBD1	TRBJ1-1	TGTGCCACCAGCAGAGATCCAGACAGGGGTGGGAACACTGAAGCTTTCTTT	CATSRDPDRGGNTEAFF
TRBV25-1	16	.	.	TRBJ2-6	TGTGCCAGCAGTGAAGGGGCCCCCTCTGGGGCCAACGTCCTGACTTTC	CASSEGAPSGANVLTF
TRBV29-1	14	few	.	TRBJ2-3	TGCAGCGGGCGTGGGCTAGCCCGCACAGATACGCAGTATTTT	CSGRGLARTDTQYF
TRBV11-3	15	.	TRBD1	TRBJ2-7	TGTGCCAGCAGTGAGCAGGGACAGGGGATCAACGAGCAGTACTTC	CASSEQGQGINEQYF